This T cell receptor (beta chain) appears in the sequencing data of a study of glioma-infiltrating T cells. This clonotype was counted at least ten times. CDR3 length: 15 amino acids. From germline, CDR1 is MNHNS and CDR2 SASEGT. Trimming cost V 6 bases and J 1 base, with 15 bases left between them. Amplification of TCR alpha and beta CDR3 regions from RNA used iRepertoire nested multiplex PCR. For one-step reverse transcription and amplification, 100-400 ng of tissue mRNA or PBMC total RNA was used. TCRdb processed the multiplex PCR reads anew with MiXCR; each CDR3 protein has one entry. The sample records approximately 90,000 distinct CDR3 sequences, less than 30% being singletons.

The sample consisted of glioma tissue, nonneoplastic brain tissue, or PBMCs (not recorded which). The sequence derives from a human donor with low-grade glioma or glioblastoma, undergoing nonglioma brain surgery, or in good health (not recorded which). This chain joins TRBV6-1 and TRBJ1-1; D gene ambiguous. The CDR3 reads CASRSLGRKNTEAFF. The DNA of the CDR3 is TGTGCCAGCAGATCACTTGGACGGAAGAACACTGAAGCTTTCTTT.